The rows below give T cell receptor beta chains drawn from one sample of a study of T cells in Graves' hyperthyroidism and ophthalmopathy. TCRdb re-derived calls from the multiplex PCR reads in MiXCR, one entry per CDR3 protein. The repertoire holds hundreds of thousands of distinct CDR3 sequences, with over 12% as singletons. Sequencing used blood. The source of these receptors is a man aged 18 to 29 with Graves' ophthalmopathy. CDR3s include the opening cysteine and the closing phenylalanine or tryptophan. The D gene is left open where the match is weak. Clone size is not always given. Where it is, it says once, few, many or a class for expanded clones.

V gene: TRBV29-1
D gene: -
clone size: few
J gene: TRBJ2-7
CDR3 protein: CSAFARTGEQYF
CDR3 DNA: TGCAGCGCCTTTGCCCGCACAGGGGAGCAGTACTTC

V gene: TRBV29-1
D gene: TRBD1
clone size: many
J gene: TRBJ2-7
CDR3 protein: CSVTKGTGDGEQYF
CDR3 DNA: TGCAGCGTCACGAAGGGGACAGGGGACGGCGAGCAGTACTTC

V gene: TRBV2
D gene: -
clone size: many
J gene: TRBJ2-1
CDR3 protein: CASSGRGGGGEQFF
CDR3 DNA: TGTGCCAGCAGTGGGCGAGGAGGGGGCGGTGAGCAGTTCTTC

V gene: TRBV14
D gene: -
clone size: few
J gene: TRBJ2-7
CDR3 protein: CASRPREAYEQYF
CDR3 DNA: TGTGCCAGCAGGCCCCGGGAAGCCTACGAGCAGTACTTC

V gene: TRBV5-1
D gene: -
clone size: many
J gene: TRBJ2-7
CDR3 protein: CASSPSGPGSYEQYF
CDR3 DNA: TGCGCCAGCAGCCCTTCCGGGCCGGGCTCCTACGAGCAGTACTTC

V gene: TRBV3-1
D gene: -
clone size: few
J gene: TRBJ1-4
CDR3 protein: CASSQVRGGEKLFF
CDR3 DNA: TGTGCCAGCAGCCAAGTTCGGGGCGGTGAAAAACTGTTTTTT

V gene: TRBV5-1
D gene: TRBD2
clone size: few
J gene: TRBJ2-1
CDR3 protein: CASSLNGLAGGNEQFF
CDR3 DNA: TGCGCCAGCAGCCTGAATGGGCTAGCGGGTGGGAATGAGCAGTTCTTC

V gene: TRBV20-1
D gene: TRBD2
clone size: few
J gene: TRBJ2-5
CDR3 protein: CSARRGGGGETQYF
CDR3 DNA: TGCAGTGCTAGAAGAGGCGGGGGTGGCGAGACCCAGTACTTC

V gene: TRBV5-1
D gene: TRBD2
clone size: many
J gene: TRBJ2-1
CDR3 protein: CASSLTSGSVVGFVEQFF
CDR3 DNA: TGCGCCAGCAGCTTAACTAGCGGGAGTGTTGTCGGGTTTGTCGAGCAGTTCTTC

V gene: TRBV6-1
D gene: -
clone size: many
J gene: TRBJ2-3
CDR3 protein: CASSRRTSTDTQYF
CDR3 DNA: TGTGCCAGCAGCCGACGGACCAGCACAGATACGCAGTATTTT

V gene: TRBV5-5
D gene: -
clone size: many
J gene: TRBJ1-1
CDR3 protein: CASSFPSGDTEAFF
CDR3 DNA: TGTGCCAGCAGCTTCCCGTCGGGAGACACTGAAGCTTTCTTT

V gene: TRBV6-6
D gene: -
clone size: many
J gene: TRBJ1-3
CDR3 protein: CASSYSDVPGNTIYF
CDR3 DNA: TGTGCCAGCAGTTACTCAGACGTACCTGGAAACACCATATATTTT

V gene: TRBV5-1
D gene: -
clone size: many
J gene: TRBJ2-7
CDR3 protein: CASSLGQSTYEQYF
CDR3 DNA: TGCGCCAGCAGCTTGGGACAGTCGACCTACGAGCAGTACTTC

V gene: TRBV28
D gene: -
clone size: -
J gene: TRBJ1-5
CDR3 protein: CASSFSGGRMDYSNQPQHF
CDR3 DNA: TGTGCCAGCAGTTTTTCCGGGGGGCGAATGGATTATAGCAATCAGCCCCAGCATTTT

V gene: TRBV24-1
D gene: -
clone size: -
J gene: TRBJ2-3
CDR3 protein: CATSDFEGTQYF
CDR3 DNA: TGTGCCACCAGTGATTTTGAGGGAACGCAGTATTTT

V gene: TRBV11-2
D gene: TRBD1
clone size: many
J gene: TRBJ2-3
CDR3 protein: CASSATGPSTDTQYF
CDR3 DNA: TGTGCCAGCAGCGCGACAGGGCCTAGCACAGATACGCAGTATTTT

V gene: TRBV24-1
D gene: -
clone size: few
J gene: TRBJ1-2
CDR3 protein: CATSDLDPLGGYTF
CDR3 DNA: TGTGCCACCAGTGATTTGGATCCCCTTGGGGGCTACACCTTC

V gene: TRBV2
D gene: -
clone size: many
J gene: TRBJ1-2
CDR3 protein: CASSGQPNYGYTF
CDR3 DNA: TGTGCCAGCAGTGGGCAGCCAAACTATGGCTACACCTTC

V gene: TRBV25-1
D gene: -
clone size: many
J gene: TRBJ2-2
CDR3 protein: CASSQGGVGELFF
CDR3 DNA: TGTGCCAGCAGTCAGGGTGGCGTCGGGGAGCTGTTTTTT

V gene: TRBV19
D gene: -
clone size: -
J gene: TRBJ1-1
CDR3 protein: CASSIGDRVTEAFF
CDR3 DNA: TGTGCCAGTAGTATTGGGGATCGTGTCACTGAAGCTTTCTTT

V gene: TRBV5-1
D gene: TRBD2
clone size: many
J gene: TRBJ2-3
CDR3 protein: CASSTTGTSGRTDTQYF
CDR3 DNA: TGCGCCAGCAGCACGACCGGGACTAGCGGGAGAACAGATACGCAGTATTTT

V gene: TRBV19
D gene: -
clone size: -
J gene: TRBJ2-7
CDR3 protein: CASSIFPGNEQYF
CDR3 DNA: TGTGCCAGTAGTATTTTTCCGGGAAACGAGCAGTACTTC

V gene: TRBV15
D gene: -
clone size: -
J gene: TRBJ1-2
CDR3 protein: CATSRDLGTMDGYTF
CDR3 DNA: TGTGCCACCAGCAGAGATCTGGGGACTATGGACGGCTACACCTTC

V gene: TRBV12-3/TRBV12-4
D gene: -
clone size: many
J gene: TRBJ1-6
CDR3 protein: CASSLGSNNSPLHF
CDR3 DNA: TGTGCCAGCAGTTTGGGTTCTAACAATTCACCCCTCCACTTT

V gene: TRBV4-2
D gene: -
clone size: -
J gene: TRBJ2-5
CDR3 protein: CASSQEGARETQYF
CDR3 DNA: TGTGCCAGCAGCCAAGAGGGGGCTCGGGAGACCCAGTACTTC

V gene: TRBV5-4
D gene: TRBD2
clone size: few
J gene: TRBJ2-5
CDR3 protein: CASSPAGLAGGAETQYF
CDR3 DNA: TGTGCCAGCAGCCCGGCCGGGCTAGCGGGAGGGGCAGAGACCCAGTACTTC

V gene: TRBV3-1
D gene: -
clone size: many
J gene: TRBJ2-7
CDR3 protein: CASSQSVYEQYF
CDR3 DNA: TGTGCCAGCAGCCAATCGGTCTACGAGCAGTACTTC

V gene: TRBV30
D gene: -
clone size: few
J gene: TRBJ1-5
CDR3 protein: CAWSAYSNQPQHF
CDR3 DNA: TGTGCCTGGAGTGCATATAGCAATCAGCCCCAGCATTTT

V gene: TRBV24-1
D gene: -
clone size: -
J gene: TRBJ1-2
CDR3 protein: CATSDSEAGGSYGYTF
CDR3 DNA: TGTGCCACCAGTGATTCTGAAGCCGGGGGGAGCTATGGCTACACCTTC

V gene: TRBV6-1
D gene: -
clone size: -
J gene: TRBJ1-3
CDR3 protein: CASRREQGPSSGNTIYF
CDR3 DNA: TGTGCCAGCAGACGCGAACAAGGGCCGTCCTCTGGAAACACCATATATTTT

V gene: TRBV3-1
D gene: TRBD1
clone size: many
J gene: TRBJ2-7
CDR3 protein: CASSLQVPGQGTEQYF
CDR3 DNA: TGTGCCAGCAGCCTCCAAGTCCCGGGACAGGGCACCGAGCAGTACTTC

V gene: TRBV5-1
D gene: TRBD2
clone size: -
J gene: TRBJ2-6
CDR3 protein: CASSPTSGNAGANVLTF
CDR3 DNA: TGCGCCAGCAGCCCGACTAGCGGGAACGCTGGGGCCAACGTCCTGACTTTC

V gene: TRBV7-9
D gene: TRBD1
clone size: -
J gene: TRBJ1-4
CDR3 protein: CASKGTGNEKLFF
CDR3 DNA: TGTGCCAGCAAGGGGACAGGGAATGAAAAACTGTTTTTT

V gene: TRBV14
D gene: -
clone size: -
J gene: TRBJ2-7
CDR3 protein: CASSHPTGRQYF
CDR3 DNA: TGTGCCAGCAGCCACCCGACAGGCCGGCAGTACTTC

V gene: TRBV20-1
D gene: TRBD1
clone size: -
J gene: TRBJ1-1
CDR3 protein: CSAREAGTGRNTEAFF
CDR3 DNA: TGCAGTGCTAGAGAGGCGGGGACAGGGCGGAACACTGAAGCTTTCTTT

V gene: TRBV12-3/TRBV12-4
D gene: -
clone size: few
J gene: TRBJ2-5
CDR3 protein: CASRAGAQETQYF
CDR3 DNA: TGTGCCAGCAGGGCCGGGGCCCAAGAGACCCAGTACTTC

V gene: TRBV20-1
D gene: -
clone size: few
J gene: TRBJ2-5
CDR3 protein: CSARDLEGGPIIQETQYF
CDR3 DNA: TGCAGTGCTAGAGATTTGGAGGGGGGGCCGATAATCCAAGAGACCCAGTACTTC

V gene: TRBV28
D gene: -
clone size: many
J gene: TRBJ2-1
CDR3 protein: CASSTTSDSPYLYNEQFF
CDR3 DNA: TGTGCCAGCAGTACGACATCGGACAGTCCTTATCTCTACAATGAGCAGTTCTTC

V gene: TRBV18
D gene: -
clone size: many
J gene: TRBJ2-7
CDR3 protein: CASSSTDSGEQYF
CDR3 DNA: TGTGCCAGCTCATCGACGGATTCTGGCGAGCAGTACTTC

V gene: TRBV6-1
D gene: -
clone size: many
J gene: TRBJ1-2
CDR3 protein: CASSSLDPRDGYTF
CDR3 DNA: TGTGCCAGCAGTTCTCTGGACCCCCGAGATGGCTACACCTTC

V gene: TRBV4-1
D gene: TRBD2
clone size: -
J gene: TRBJ2-5
CDR3 protein: CASSPIPLAGIETQYF
CDR3 DNA: TGCGCCAGCAGCCCTATCCCCCTAGCGGGGATAGAGACCCAGTACTTC

V gene: TRBV11-2
D gene: TRBD2
clone size: -
J gene: TRBJ2-5
CDR3 protein: CASSLEASGGQETQYF
CDR3 DNA: TGTGCCAGCAGCTTAGAGGCTAGCGGGGGCCAAGAGACCCAGTACTTC

V gene: TRBV30
D gene: TRBD1
clone size: many
J gene: TRBJ2-2
CDR3 protein: CAWRVEQGPGELFF
CDR3 DNA: TGTGCCTGGAGAGTTGAACAGGGGCCCGGGGAGCTGTTTTTT